This T cell receptor beta chain stems from a study of cytomegalovirus exposure and HLA in healthy donors. Germline CDR1 reads SGHRS; CDR2 reads YFSETQ. V was cut by 0 bases and J by 2 bases, with 5 bases left in between. This CDR3 is built from 13 residues. Use of 60 Vbeta and 13 Jbeta primers characterized the PCR. Assay: immunoSEQ multiplex PCR; the TCRdb copy retains only in-frame clones and omits some. This sample yields 100,000 to 150,000 clones, of which 65% to 85% are seen a single time; approximately 1.6% belongs to the top ten. Whole-study results and caveats: A missense DCLRE1C variant was associated with V- and J-gene trimming of TCR beta chains in a later analysis, and an independent cohort replicated the association. Across all donors, roughly uniform sequencing depth was an assumption of the presence/absence analyses.

A note on this clone: What it binds is not known. The sample has other DNA sequences that encode this CDR3 too.

Source material: PBMCs. The source of this sequence is a woman aged 18-35 years in good health and CMV-seronegative. The chain is built from TRBV5-1 and TRBJ1-2, with D hard to call. The CDR3 is CASSLGQNYGYTF. CDR3 DNA: TGCGCCAGCAGCTTGGGGCAGAACTATGGCTACACCTTC.